This T cell receptor beta chain was recovered during a study of blood T cell repertoires in COVID-19. Turning to the study itself: Researchers got acute and convalescent COVID-19 samples from the United States, Italy and Spain. In each case, the material was cDNA or gDNA derived from T cells, B-cell-depleted T cells, or PBMCs.

As processed by the authors: Counts of nucleated cells, estimated from reference gene primer amplification, were obtained. The repertoire was sequenced with immunoSEQ multiplex PCR; TCRdb's copy has only in-frame clones and lacks some. V and J calls and clone size are those listed in that table; D and trimming were worked out from the DNA. This table has some 240,000 clones, approximately 88% appearing once. Germline loops: CDR1 MNHEY, CDR2 SVGAGI. The CDR3 length equals 12 residues, ends included. Notes on this clone: The missing conserved phenylalanine or tryptophan at the end of this CDR3 makes a read error likely. No DNA is shown, since the ends of the CDR3 on it are uncertain; the CDR3 is the one TCRdb lists.

It was during active infection that Seattle patients were enrolled and then longitudinally followed. Sequencing was done on a sample of peripheral blood. The rearrangement links TRBV6-5 to TRBJ2-7; the listed D gene, TRBD2, was not tested against the DNA. This receptor was identified in a woman in her 70s with COVID-19, enrolled during active disease. The CDR3 loop reads CASSSEGGTSYI.